The present T cell receptor (beta chain) was sequenced within a study of vaccination effects on CD4 cells after COVID-19. Overall study context: The study sampled a few convalescent patients both early and late after vaccination. Relative to the second dose, post-vaccine samples were obtained a median of 72 days later. Study-wide results and caveats: By a late point after vaccination, infection- and vaccine-induced clones had shrunk markedly through clonal contraction.

Trimming left V 0 bases short and J 8 bases short, with 10 bases between. The CDR3 covers 12 residues. CDR1 and CDR2 from the germline V gene are GTSNPN and SVGIG (reference sequence). The repertoire was sequenced with immunoSEQ multiplex PCR; TCRdb's copy has only in-frame clones and lacks some. Of fewer than 15,000 clones listed, around 75% are singletons. Turning to this clone: Its matching antigen is unknown.

ViraFEST expansion of antigen-specific CD4+ T cells with viral peptide pools preceded sequencing. Scientists isolated CD4+ T cells after an approximately 9-day culture period ended. The person had PCR-confirmed SARS-CoV-2 infection between March and December 2020. Participants completed two doses of the BNT162b2 or mRNA-1273 vaccine. This material consisted of CD4+ T cells from PBMCs cultured with HCoV-NL63 spike peptides, taken after COVID-19 vaccination. This chain connects TRBV30 to TRBJ1-2; no reliable D call. This receptor was obtained from a human donor who had a prior SARS-CoV-2 infection. Here the CDR3 DNA reads TGTGCCTGGAGTGTCAGTTGGGGAGGCTACACCTTC. Its protein is CAWSVSWGGYTF.